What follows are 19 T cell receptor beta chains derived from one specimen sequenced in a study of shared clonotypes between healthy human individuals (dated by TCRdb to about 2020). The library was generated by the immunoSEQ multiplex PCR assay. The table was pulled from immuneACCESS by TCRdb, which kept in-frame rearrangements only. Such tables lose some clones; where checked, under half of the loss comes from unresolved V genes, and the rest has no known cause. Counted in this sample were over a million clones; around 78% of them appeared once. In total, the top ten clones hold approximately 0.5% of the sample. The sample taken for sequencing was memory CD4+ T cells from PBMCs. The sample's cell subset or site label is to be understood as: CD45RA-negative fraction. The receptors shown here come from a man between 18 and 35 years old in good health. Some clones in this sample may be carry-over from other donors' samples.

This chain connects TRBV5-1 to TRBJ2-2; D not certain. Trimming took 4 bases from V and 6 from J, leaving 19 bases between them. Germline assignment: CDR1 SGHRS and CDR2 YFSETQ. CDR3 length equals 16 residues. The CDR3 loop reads CASSLHQNKLAGELFF. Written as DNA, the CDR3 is TGCGCCAGCAGCCTCCACCAAAATAAATTAGCCGGGGAGCTGTTTTTT.

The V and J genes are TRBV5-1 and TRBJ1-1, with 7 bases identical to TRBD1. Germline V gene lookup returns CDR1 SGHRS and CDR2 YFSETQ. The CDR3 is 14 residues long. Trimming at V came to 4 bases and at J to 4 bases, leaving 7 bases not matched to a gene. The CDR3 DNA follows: TGCGCCAGCAGCCCCGCAGGGGGTAGCACTGAAGCTTTCTTT. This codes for CASSPAGGSTEAFF. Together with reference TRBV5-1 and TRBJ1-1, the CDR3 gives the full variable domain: KAGVTQTPRYLIKTRGQQVTLSCSPISGHRSVSWYQQTPGQGLQFLFEYFSETQRNKGNFPGRFSGRQFSNSRSEMNVSTLELGDSALYLCASSPAGGSTEAFFGQGTRLTVV.

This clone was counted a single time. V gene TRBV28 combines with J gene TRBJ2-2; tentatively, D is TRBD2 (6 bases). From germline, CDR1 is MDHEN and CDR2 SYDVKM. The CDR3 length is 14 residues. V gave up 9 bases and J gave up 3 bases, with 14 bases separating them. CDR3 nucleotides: TGTGCCAGTAGGACTATCGGGGACACCGGGGAGCTGTTTTTT. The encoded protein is CASRTIGDTGELFF.

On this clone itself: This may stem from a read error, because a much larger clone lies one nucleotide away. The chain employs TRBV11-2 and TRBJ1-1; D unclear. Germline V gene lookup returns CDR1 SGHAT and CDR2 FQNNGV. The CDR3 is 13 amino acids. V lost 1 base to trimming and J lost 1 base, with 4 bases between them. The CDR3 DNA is TGTGCCAGCAGCTTAGTCCGGAACACTGAAGCTTTCTTT. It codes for CASSLVRNTEAFF.

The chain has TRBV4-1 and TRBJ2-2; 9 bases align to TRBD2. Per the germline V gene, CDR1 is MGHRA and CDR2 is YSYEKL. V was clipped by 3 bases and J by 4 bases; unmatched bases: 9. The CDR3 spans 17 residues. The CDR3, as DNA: TGCGCCAGCAGCCAGTCACATGGGACTAGCATCACCGGGGAGCTGTTTTTT. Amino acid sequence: CASSQSHGTSITGELFF.

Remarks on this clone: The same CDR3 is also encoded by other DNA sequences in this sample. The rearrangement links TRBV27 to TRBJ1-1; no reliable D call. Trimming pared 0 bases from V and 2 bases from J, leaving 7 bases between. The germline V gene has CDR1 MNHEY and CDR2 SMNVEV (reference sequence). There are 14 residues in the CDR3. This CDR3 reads CASSLSGGNTEAFF. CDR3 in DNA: TGTGCCAGCAGTTTATCAGGCGGAAACACTGAAGCTTTCTTT.

The CDR3 nucleotides are TGTGCCAGCACGTTTGCTGGGGGAGGAGGCAATGAGCAGTTCTTC. Translated: CASTFAGGGGNEQFF. V usage is TRBV2 and J usage is TRBJ2-1, with a possible D match to TRBD2 (6 bases). The CDR3 runs to 15 residues. V lost 7 bases and J lost 6, with 19 bases in between. In germline, CDR1 is SNHLY, CDR2 FYNNEI.

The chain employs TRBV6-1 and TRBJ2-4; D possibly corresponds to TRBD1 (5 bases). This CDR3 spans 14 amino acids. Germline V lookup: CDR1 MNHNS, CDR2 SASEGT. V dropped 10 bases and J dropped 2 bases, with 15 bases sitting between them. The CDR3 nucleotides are TGTGCCACCTCAGACAGTTGGTCCAAAAACATTCAGTACTTC. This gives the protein CATSDSWSKNIQYF.

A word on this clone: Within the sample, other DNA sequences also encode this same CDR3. CDR3 region: CASSPDMNTEAFF. The CDR3 DNA reads TGTGCCAGCTCACCAGATATGAACACTGAAGCTTTCTTT. The chain carries TRBV18 and TRBJ1-1; no clear D. Germline V gives CDR1 KGHSH, CDR2 LQKENI. Trimming stripped 2 bases from V and 0 bases from J, with 4 bases between. This CDR3 has 13 residues.

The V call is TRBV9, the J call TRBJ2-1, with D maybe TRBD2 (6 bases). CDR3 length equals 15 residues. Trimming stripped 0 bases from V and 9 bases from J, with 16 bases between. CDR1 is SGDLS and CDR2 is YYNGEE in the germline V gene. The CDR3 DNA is TGTGCCAGCAGCGTAGTTGGGGCTCCCGGGGGTGAGCAGTTCTTC. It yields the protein CASSVVGAPGGEQFF.

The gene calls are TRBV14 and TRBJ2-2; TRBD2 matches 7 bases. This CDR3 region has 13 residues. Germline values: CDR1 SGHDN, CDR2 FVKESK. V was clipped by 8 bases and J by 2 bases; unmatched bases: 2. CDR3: CASGAGNTGELFF. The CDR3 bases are TGTGCCAGCGGAGCGGGAAACACCGGGGAGCTGTTTTTT.

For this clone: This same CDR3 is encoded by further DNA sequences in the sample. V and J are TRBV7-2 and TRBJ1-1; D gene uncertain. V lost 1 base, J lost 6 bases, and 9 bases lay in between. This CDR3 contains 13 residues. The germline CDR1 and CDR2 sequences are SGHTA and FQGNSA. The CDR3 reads CASSLERGAEAFF. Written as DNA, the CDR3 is TGTGCCAGCAGCTTAGAGCGCGGCGCTGAAGCTTTCTTT. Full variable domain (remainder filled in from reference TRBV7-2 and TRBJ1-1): GAGVSQSPSNKVTEKGKDVELRCDPISGHTALYWYRQSLGQGLEFLIYFQGNSAPDKSGLPSDRFSAERTGGSVSTLTIQRTQQEDSAVYLCASSLERGAEAFFGQGTRLTVV.

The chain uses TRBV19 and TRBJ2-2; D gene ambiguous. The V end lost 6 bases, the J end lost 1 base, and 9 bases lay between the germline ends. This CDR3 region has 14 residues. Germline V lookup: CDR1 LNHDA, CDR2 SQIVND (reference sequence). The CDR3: CASRRFQNTGELFF. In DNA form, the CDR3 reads TGTGCCAGTAGGAGATTTCAGAACACCGGGGAGCTGTTTTTT.

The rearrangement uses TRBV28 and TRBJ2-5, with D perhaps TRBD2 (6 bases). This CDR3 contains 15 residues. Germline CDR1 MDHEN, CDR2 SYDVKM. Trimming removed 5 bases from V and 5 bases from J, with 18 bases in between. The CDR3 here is CASSGPGETQETQYF. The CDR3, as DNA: TGTGCCAGCAGTGGCCCGGGGGAAACTCAGGAGACCCAGTACTTC. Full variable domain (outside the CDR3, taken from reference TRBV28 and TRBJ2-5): DVKVTQSSRYLVKRTGEKVFLECVQDMDHENMFWYRQDPGLGLRLIYFSYDVKMKEKGDIPEGYSVSREKKERFSLILESASTNQTSMYLCASSGPGETQETQYFGPGTRLLVL.

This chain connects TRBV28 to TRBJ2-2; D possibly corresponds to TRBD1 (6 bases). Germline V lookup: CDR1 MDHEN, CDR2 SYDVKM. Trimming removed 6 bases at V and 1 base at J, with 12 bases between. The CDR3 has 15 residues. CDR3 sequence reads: CASSGQYMNTGELFF. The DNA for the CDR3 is TGTGCCAGCAGCGGACAGTACATGAACACCGGGGAGCTGTTTTTT.

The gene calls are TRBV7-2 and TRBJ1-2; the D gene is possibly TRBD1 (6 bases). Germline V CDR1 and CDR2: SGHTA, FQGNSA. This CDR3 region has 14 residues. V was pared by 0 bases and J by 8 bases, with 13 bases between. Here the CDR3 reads CASSLAPDRHGYTF. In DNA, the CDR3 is TGTGCCAGCAGCTTAGCGCCGGACAGACACGGCTACACCTTC.

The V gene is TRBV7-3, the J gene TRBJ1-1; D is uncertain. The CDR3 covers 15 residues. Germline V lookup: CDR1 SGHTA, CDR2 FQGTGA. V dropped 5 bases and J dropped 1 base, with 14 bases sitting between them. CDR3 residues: CASSPHAGPNTEAFF. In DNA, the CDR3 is TGTGCCAGCAGCCCACACGCAGGCCCGAACACTGAAGCTTTCTTT.

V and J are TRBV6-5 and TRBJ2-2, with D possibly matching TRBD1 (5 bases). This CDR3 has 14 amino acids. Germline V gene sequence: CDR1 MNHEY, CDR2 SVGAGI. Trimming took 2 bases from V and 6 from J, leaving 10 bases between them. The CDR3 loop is CASSYKGFAGELFF. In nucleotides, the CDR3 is TGTGCCAGCAGTTACAAGGGGTTCGCCGGGGAGCTGTTTTTT.

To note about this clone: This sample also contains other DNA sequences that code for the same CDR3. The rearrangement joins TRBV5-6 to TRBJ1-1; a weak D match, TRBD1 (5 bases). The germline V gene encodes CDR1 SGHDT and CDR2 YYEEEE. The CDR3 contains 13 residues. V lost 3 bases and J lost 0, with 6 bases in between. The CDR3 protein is CASSSTVNTEAFF. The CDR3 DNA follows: TGTGCCAGCAGCTCGACAGTGAACACTGAAGCTTTCTTT.